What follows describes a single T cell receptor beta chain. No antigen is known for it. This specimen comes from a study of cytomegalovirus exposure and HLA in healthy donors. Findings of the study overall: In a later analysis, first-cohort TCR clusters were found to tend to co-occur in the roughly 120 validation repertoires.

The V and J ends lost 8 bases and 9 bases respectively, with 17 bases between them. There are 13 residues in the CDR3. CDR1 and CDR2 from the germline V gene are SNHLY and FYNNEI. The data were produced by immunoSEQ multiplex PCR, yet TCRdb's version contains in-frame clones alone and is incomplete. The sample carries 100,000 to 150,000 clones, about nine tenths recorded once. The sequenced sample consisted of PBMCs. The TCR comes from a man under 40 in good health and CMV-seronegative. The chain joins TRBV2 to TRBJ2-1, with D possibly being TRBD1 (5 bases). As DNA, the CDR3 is TGTGCCAGCGGGGTCTATCTAAGGGGTGAGCAGTTCTTC. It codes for CASGVYLRGEQFF.